This is a list of T cell receptor beta chains from one sample in a study of blood T cell repertoires in COVID-19. Clones were read by immunoSEQ multiplex PCR, and TCRdb kept only the in-frame ones, dropping some. The profile shows under 200,000 clones, around 80% of them singletons. The sequenced material came from PBMCs or T cells enriched from blood (not recorded which). All receptors come from a woman aged 55-70 years who had recovered from COVID-19. The CDR3 runs from the conserved cysteine through the conserved F or W. D genes are given only for firm matches. Size tells how often a clone was seen (once, few, many) or the class of an expanded clone, and some rows leave it out.

J	D	V	size	DNA	CDR3
TRBJ1-1	TRBD1	TRBV7-6	.	TGTGCCAGCAGCTTAAGCACAGGGGTAATCACTGAAGCTTTCTTT	CASSLSTGVITEAFF
TRBJ1-2	TRBD1	TRBV5-8	.	TGTGCCAGCAGCTTAAGACAGGGGCTAAACTATGGCTACACCTTC	CASSLRQGLNYGYTF
TRBJ2-1	TRBD1	TRBV18	.	TGTGCCAGCTCACCCGGACAGGTTTCCAATGAGCAGTTCTTC	CASSPGQVSNEQFF
TRBJ2-5	TRBD2	TRBV9	.	TGTGCCAGCAGCGTAGACGGCGCGGGAGGCGAGACCCAGTACTTC	CASSVDGAGGETQYF
TRBJ2-6	.	TRBV1	.	TGCACCAGCAGCTCCGAAGGGGGAACTGGGGCCAACGTCCTGACTTTC	CTSSSEGGTGANVLTF
TRBJ2-7	TRBD1	TRBV10-2	.	TGCGCCAGCACCTTAGGACAGGAGACCTACGAGCAGTACTTC	CASTLGQETYEQYF
TRBJ2-3	.	TRBV9	.	TGTGCCAGCAGCGTAGGCGGAGGGGCGTGGGATACGCAGTATTTT	CASSVGGGAWDTQYF
TRBJ2-1	.	TRBV20-1	.	TGCAGTGCTAGGTCCTTAAATGAGCAGTTCTTC	CSARSLNEQFF
TRBJ1-1	.	TRBV2	.	TGTGCCAGCCAGGACAGTGCTAACACTGAAGCTTTCTTT	CASQDSANTEAFF
TRBJ2-5	TRBD1	TRBV7-8	.	TGTGCCAGCAGCCAACGGACAGGGGAAGAGACCCAGTACTTC	CASSQRTGEETQYF
TRBJ1-2	.	TRBV19	.	TGTGCCAGTAACGAAAGGCAGGGCCGTAACTATGGCTACACCTTC	CASNERQGRNYGYTF
TRBJ2-1	.	TRBV7-7	.	TGTGCCAGCAGCTTCAGTTTGACTTCGGCCTACAATGAGCAGTTCTTC	CASSFSLTSAYNEQFF
TRBJ2-5	TRBD1	TRBV15	.	TGTGCCACCACCGGGGACAGACAAGAGACCCAGTACTTC	CATTGDRQETQYF
TRBJ1-5	.	TRBV18	.	TGTGCCAGCTCACCCGGAGTAACCCAGCCCCAGCATTTT	CASSPGVTQPQHF
TRBJ1-5	.	TRBV5-1	.	TGCGCCAGCAGCCAGGATAGGGGGCCCCAGCATTTT	CASSQDRGPQHF
TRBJ1-2	.	TRBV7-8	.	TGTGCCAGCAGCCGCACGAGACCGGGGTCCTATGGCTACACCTTC	CASSRTRPGSYGYTF
TRBJ1-1	.	TRBV5-1	.	TGCGCCAGCAGCTTGGATCCGGGAAACACTGAAGCTTTCTTT	CASSLDPGNTEAFF
TRBJ1-5	.	TRBV19	few	TGTGCCAGTAGTACCCTCGCGTTGGGGGGAGGACAGCCCCAGCATTTT	CASSTLALGGGQPQHF
TRBJ1-2	.	TRBV3-1/TRBV3-2	.	TGTGCCAGCAGCCAAAACAGGGACTATGGCTACACCTTC	CASSQNRDYGYTF
TRBJ1-2	TRBD1	TRBV10-2	.	TGCGCCAGCAGTGAACGACAGGGAAACTATGGCTACACCTTC	CASSERQGNYGYTF
TRBJ1-2	TRBD1	TRBV18	.	TGTGCCAGCTCACCACCCGGGGACAGTCCGGGGAGAGGCACCTTC	CASSPPGDSPGRGTF
TRBJ2-1	TRBD1	TRBV29-1	.	TGCAGCTTCAAGACAGGGTCCTACAATGAGCAGTTCTTC	CSFKTGSYNEQFF
TRBJ2-1	TRBD2	TRBV4-1	.	TGCGCCAGCAGCCGCCAACTGACTAGCGGGGCCACCAATGAGCAGTTCTTC	CASSRQLTSGATNEQFF
TRBJ1-3	.	TRBV7-9	.	TGTGCCAGCAGCCCCCCGCGGGGCCGTAGGAGCTCTGGAAACACCATATATTTT	CASSPPRGRRSSGNTIYF
TRBJ1-1	.	TRBV7-9	.	TGTGCCAGCGTCAGGAGCGGCGCGGGCACTGAAGCTTTCTTT	CASVRSGAGTEAFF
TRBJ1-6	.	TRBV29-1	.	TGCAGCGCCTTACAGGATTGGAGCTCACCCCTCCACTTT	CSALQDWSSPLHF
TRBJ1-6	.	TRBV19	.	TGTGCCAGTAGAGCCGTCCCTTTCCCTAATTCACCCCTCCACTTT	CASRAVPFPNSPLHF
TRBJ2-7	.	TRBV5-6	.	TGTGCCAGCAGCTTGTTAGCACAGCTAGCAGGCGACGAGCAGTACTTC	CASSLLAQLAGDEQYF
TRBJ2-3	TRBD2	TRBV6-1	.	TGTGCCAGCAGGGAAGGGACTAGCGCAATAGATACGCAGTATTTT	CASREGTSAIDTQYF
TRBJ2-1	TRBD2	TRBV5-1	.	TGCGCCAGCAGCGTGACTAGCGGGAGTAGGGAGCAGTTCTTC	CASSVTSGSREQFF
TRBJ2-5	TRBD1	TRBV28	once	TGTGCCAGCAGTCGACAGGGACCGATGACCCAGTACTTC	CASSRQGPMTQYF
TRBJ2-3	TRBD2	TRBV5-4	.	TGTGCCAGCAGCTTGGAACTAGCGGGGGGCACAGATACGCAGTATTTT	CASSLELAGGTDTQYF